Listed below are T cell receptor beta chains from one sample, sequenced in a study of blood T cells in healthy people across ages. TCRdb re-derived calls from the 5' RACE reads in MiXCR, one entry per CDR3 protein. The sample holds 790,000 or so distinct CDR3 sequences, about 56% seen once. Sample: blood. These receptors were obtained from a man aged 40-55 years in good health. Each CDR3 is given with its conserved first and last residue. Each record gives: CDR3 DNA, CDR3 protein, D gene, clone size, V gene, J gene. D genes are given only for firm matches. Expanded clones are given a class, and other clones once, few, many or no size at all.

TGTGCCAGCAGCCGTGCCCTTCTGAGCCCCTACGAGCAGTACTTC,CASSRALLSPYEQYF,NA,NA,TRBV11-3,TRBJ2-7
TGTGCCACCAGCCCCCCGGGGGGGCCCGTTGATGAGCAGTTCTTC,CATSPPGGPVDEQFF,TRBD2,NA,TRBV15,TRBJ2-1
TGCGCCAGCAGCCTAAGGTCACTAGCGAACTCCTACGAGCAGTACTTC,CASSLRSLANSYEQYF,TRBD2,NA,TRBV4-1,TRBJ2-7
TGTGCCAGTACCCAAAACAGGGCCCGAGAGACCCAGTACTTC,CASTQNRARETQYF,NA,NA,TRBV6-6,TRBJ2-5
TGTGCCAGCAGCTTTATCCAGCGCGTCGAAGAGACCCAGTACTTC,CASSFIQRVEETQYF,NA,NA,TRBV7-9,TRBJ2-5
TGTGCCAGCAGTTTAGGGGACAGACTCGAGGGGACTGAAGCTTTCTTT,CASSLGDRLEGTEAFF,TRBD1,NA,TRBV12-3/TRBV12-4,TRBJ1-1
TGTGCCAGCAGCCTGACGGGGGGGGCGGATTCACCCCTCCACTTT,CASSLTGGADSPLHF,NA,NA,TRBV4-2,TRBJ1-6
TGTGCCAGCAGAAAACTAGCGGGGGGCATGAATGAGCAGTTCTTC,CASRKLAGGMNEQFF,TRBD2,NA,TRBV14,TRBJ2-1
TGTGCCAGCAGTCTCGGACAGCTGAGCTCCTACGAGCAGTACTTC,CASSLGQLSSYEQYF,NA,NA,TRBV27,TRBJ2-7
TGTGCCAGCAGCTTAAGCCAGACAGATACGCAGTATTTT,CASSLSQTDTQYF,NA,few,TRBV7-9,TRBJ2-3
TGTGCCAGCAGCCTAGGGGTCAACAGGGACCCCTTGCGTAGTATTTCCTCCTACGAGCAGTACTTC,CASSLGVNRDPLRSISSYEQYF,NA,NA,TRBV12-3/TRBV12-4,TRBJ2-7
TGTGCCAGCAGCCCATTACATGTGAACACTGAAGCTTTCTTT,CASSPLHVNTEAFF,NA,NA,TRBV5-5,TRBJ1-1
TGTGCCAGCACCGTACCGGGAGTGGAGGATGAGCAGTACTTC,CASTVPGVEDEQYF,NA,NA,TRBV6-2/TRBV6-3,TRBJ2-5
TGTGCCAGCAGCTCAGCAACCCGTTTAGAGACCCAGTACTTC,CASSSATRLETQYF,NA,NA,TRBV11-3,TRBJ2-5